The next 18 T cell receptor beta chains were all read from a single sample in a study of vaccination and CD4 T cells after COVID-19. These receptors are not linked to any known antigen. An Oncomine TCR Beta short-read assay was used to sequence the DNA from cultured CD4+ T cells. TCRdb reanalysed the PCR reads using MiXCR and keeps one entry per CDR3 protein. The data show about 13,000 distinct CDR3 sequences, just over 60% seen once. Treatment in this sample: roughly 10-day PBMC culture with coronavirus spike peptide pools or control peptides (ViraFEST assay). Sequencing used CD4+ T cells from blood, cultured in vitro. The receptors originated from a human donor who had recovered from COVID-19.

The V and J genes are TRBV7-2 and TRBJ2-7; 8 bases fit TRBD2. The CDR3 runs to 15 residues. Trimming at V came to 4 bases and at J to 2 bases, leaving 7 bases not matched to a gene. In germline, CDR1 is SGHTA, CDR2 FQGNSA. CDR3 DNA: TGTGCCAGCAGCTCGGGACTAGTCTCCCCCTACGAGCAGTACTTC. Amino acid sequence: CASSSGLVSPYEQYF.

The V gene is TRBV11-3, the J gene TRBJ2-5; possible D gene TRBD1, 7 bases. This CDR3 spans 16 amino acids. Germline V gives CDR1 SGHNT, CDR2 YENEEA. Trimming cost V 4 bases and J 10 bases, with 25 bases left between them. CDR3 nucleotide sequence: TGTGCCAGCAGCTCCGGGACAGACCAACCTAGTAGCGGCCAGTACTTC. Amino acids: CASSSGTDQPSSGQYF.

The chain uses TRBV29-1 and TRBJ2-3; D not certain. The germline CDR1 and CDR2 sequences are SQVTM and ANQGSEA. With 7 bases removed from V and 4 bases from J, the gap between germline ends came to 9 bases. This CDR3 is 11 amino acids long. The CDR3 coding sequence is TGCAGCGGTAGTGGTTCAGATACGCAGTATTTT. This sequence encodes CSGSGSDTQYF.

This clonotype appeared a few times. The CDR3 loop is CSARGFSEKSGELFF. CDR3 coding DNA: TGCAGTGCTAGAGGTTTTTCCGAAAAATCCGGGGAGCTGTTTTTT. The V and J genes are TRBV20-1 and TRBJ2-2, with D uncertain. This CDR3 comprises 15 residues. CDR1 is DFQATT and CDR2 is SNEGSKA in the germline V gene (reference sequence). V was trimmed by 1 base and J by 6 bases, leaving 15 bases between them.

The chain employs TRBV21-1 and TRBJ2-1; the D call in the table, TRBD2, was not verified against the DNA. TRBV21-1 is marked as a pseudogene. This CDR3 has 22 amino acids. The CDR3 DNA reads TGTGCCAGCAGTATCGACACCTACCCCGGGACTAGCGGGTCTTTAATCTACAATGAGCAGTTCTTC. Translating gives CASSIDTYPGTSGSLIYNEQFF.

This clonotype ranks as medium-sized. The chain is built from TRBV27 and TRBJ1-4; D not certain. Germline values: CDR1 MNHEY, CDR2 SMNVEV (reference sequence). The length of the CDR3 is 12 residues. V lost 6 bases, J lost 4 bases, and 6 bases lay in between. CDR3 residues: CASRSLNEKLFF. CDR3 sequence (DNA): TGTGCCAGCAGGTCACTTAATGAAAAACTGTTTTTT.

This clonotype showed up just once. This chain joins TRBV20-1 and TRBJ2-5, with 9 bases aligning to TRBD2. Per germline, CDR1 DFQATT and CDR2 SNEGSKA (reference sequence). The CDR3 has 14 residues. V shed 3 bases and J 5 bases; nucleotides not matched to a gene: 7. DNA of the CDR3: TGCAGTGCTAGTTACAGCGGGGGGCTGGAGACCCAGTACTTC. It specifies CSASYSGGLETQYF.

The CDR3 is CSARDLQHRTDTQYF. CDR3 nucleotide sequence: TGCAGTGCTAGAGATCTCCAGCACAGGACAGATACGCAGTATTTT. The genes are TRBV20-1 and TRBJ2-3, with TRBD1 as a possible D gene (5 bases). Per the germline V gene, CDR1 is DFQATT and CDR2 is SNEGSKA (reference sequence). The CDR3 is 15 residues long. V lost 0 bases and J 3 bases, leaving 13 bases between the germline ends.

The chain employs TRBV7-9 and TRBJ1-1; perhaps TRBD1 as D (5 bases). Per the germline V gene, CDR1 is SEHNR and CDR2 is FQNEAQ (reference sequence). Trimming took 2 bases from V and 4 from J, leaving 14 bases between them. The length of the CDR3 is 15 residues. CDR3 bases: TGTGCCAGCAGCTTACTAGCAGGGTCGGGCACTGAAGCTTTCTTT. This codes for CASSLLAGSGTEAFF.

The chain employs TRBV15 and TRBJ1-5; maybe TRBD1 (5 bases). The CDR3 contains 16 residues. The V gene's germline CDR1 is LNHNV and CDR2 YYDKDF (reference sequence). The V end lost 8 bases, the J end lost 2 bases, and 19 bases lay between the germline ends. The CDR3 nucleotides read TGTGCCACCCGCTTAGTGGGGGAAGGTGGCAATCAGCCCCAGCATTTT. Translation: CATRLVGEGGNQPQHF.

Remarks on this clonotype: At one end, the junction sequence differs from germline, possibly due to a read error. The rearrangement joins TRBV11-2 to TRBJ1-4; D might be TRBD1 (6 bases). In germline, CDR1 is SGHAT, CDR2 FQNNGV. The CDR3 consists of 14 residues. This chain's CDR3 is CASSRRGPKEKLFF. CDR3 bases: TGTGCCAGCAGCCGCAGGGGCCCTAAGGAAAAACTGTTTTTT. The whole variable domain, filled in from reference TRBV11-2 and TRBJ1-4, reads EAGVAQSPRYKIIEKRQSVAFWCNPISGHATLYWYQQILGQGPKLLIQFQNNGVVDDSQLPKDRFSAERLKGVDSTLKIQPAKLEDSAVYLCASSRRGPKEKLFFGSGTQLSVL.

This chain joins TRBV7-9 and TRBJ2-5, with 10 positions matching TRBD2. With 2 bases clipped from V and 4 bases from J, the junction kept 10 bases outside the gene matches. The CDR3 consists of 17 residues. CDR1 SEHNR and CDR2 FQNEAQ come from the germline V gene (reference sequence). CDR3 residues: CASSLSIGLAVPETQYF. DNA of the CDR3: TGTGCCAGCAGCTTAAGTATCGGACTAGCGGTACCAGAGACCCAGTACTTC.

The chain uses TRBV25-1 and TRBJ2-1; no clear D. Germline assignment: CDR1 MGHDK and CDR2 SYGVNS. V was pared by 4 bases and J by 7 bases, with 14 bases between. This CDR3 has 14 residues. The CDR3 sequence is CASSAPPGENEQFF. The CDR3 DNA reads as TGTGCCAGCAGTGCCCCCCCCGGAGAAAATGAGCAGTTCTTC.

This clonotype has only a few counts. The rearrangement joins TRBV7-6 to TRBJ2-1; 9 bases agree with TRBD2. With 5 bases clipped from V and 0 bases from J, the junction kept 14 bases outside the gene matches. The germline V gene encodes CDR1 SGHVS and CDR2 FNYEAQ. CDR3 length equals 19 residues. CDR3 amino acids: CASSQRLRGGFGSYNEQFF. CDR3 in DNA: TGTGCCAGCAGCCAACGGTTGCGGGGGGGATTTGGCTCCTACAATGAGCAGTTCTTC.

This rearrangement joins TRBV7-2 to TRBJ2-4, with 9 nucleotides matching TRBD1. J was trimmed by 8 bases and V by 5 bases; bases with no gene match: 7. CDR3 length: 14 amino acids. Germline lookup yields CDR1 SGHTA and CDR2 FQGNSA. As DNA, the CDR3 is TGTGCCAGCAGCATGGGACAGGGTGGATACATTCAGTACTTC. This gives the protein CASSMGQGGYIQYF.

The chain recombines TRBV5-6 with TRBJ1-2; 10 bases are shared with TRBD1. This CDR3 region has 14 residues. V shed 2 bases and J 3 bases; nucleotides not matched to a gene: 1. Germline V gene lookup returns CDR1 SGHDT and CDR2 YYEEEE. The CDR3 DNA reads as TGTGCCAGCAGCTTCGGACAGGGGGACTATGGCTACACCTTC. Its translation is CASSFGQGDYGYTF.

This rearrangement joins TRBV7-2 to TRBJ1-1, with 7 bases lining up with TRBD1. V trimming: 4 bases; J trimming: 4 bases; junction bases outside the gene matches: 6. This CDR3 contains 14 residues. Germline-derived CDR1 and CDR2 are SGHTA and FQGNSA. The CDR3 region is CASSSVTGLTEAFF. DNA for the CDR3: TGTGCCAGCAGCTCGGTGACAGGGCTCACTGAAGCTTTCTTT. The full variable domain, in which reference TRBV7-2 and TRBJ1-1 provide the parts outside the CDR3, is GAGVSQSPSNKVTEKGKDVELRCDPISGHTALYWYRQSLGQGLEFLIYFQGNSAPDKSGLPSDRFSAERTGGSVSTLTIQRTQQEDSAVYLCASSSVTGLTEAFFGQGTRLTVV.

The CDR3 DNA follows: TGTGCCAGCAGCTCCCAGGGGGGGTACGAGCAGTACTTC. Translating it yields CASSSQGGYEQYF. V and J are TRBV7-2 and TRBJ2-7; D could derive from TRBD1 or TRBD2 (7 bases each). In germline, CDR1 is SGHTA, CDR2 FQGNSA. V lost 4 bases to trimming and J lost 4 bases, with 11 bases between them. The CDR3 consists of 13 residues.